A selection of T cell receptor beta chains follows, all from one sample in a study of blood T cell repertoires in COVID-19. The repertoire was sequenced with immunoSEQ multiplex PCR; TCRdb's copy has only in-frame clones and lacks some. The data show approximately 58,000 clones, 70% to 90% seen once. Sequencing used peripheral blood. These receptors were obtained from a man in his sixties with COVID-19, enrolled during active disease. Each CDR3 is given with its conserved first and last residue. The D gene is left open where the match is weak. For some rows the clone size is stated as once, few or many, or as a class when expanded; others skip it.

>-|TRBJ2-1|-|17|TRBV24-1
TGTGCCACCAGTGATGGCAGGGTTTCTAGCTCCTACAATGAGCAGTTCTTC
CATSDGRVSSSYNEQFF
>-|TRBJ1-5|-|15|TRBV5-4
TGTGCCAGCAGCTTGGACGGGAAAACCAATCAGCCCCAGCATTTT
CASSLDGKTNQPQHF
>-|TRBJ1-3|once|14|TRBV27
TGTGCCAGCAGTTTAGCGGGCTCTGGAAACACCATATATTTT
CASSLAGSGNTIYF
>TRBD2|TRBJ2-1|-|16|TRBV6-4
TGTGCCAGCAGTTCCACTAGCGGGACCCCCTACAATGAGCAGTTCTTC
CASSSTSGTPYNEQFF
>TRBD1|TRBJ1-3|-|15|TRBV5-4
TGTGCCAGCAGCTCGATCCCCGGGACAGGGCACACCATATATTTT
CASSSIPGTGHTIYF
>TRBD2|TRBJ2-2|-|16|TRBV3-1/TRBV3-2
TGTGCCAGCAGCCCAGCCGCTAGCGGGTACACCGGGGAGCTGTTTTTT
CASSPAASGYTGELFF
>-|TRBJ2-3|-|13|TRBV7-6
TGTGCCAGCAGCTTATTCGGAGCAGATACGCAGTATTTT
CASSLFGADTQYF
>-|TRBJ1-3|-|17|TRBV19
TGTGCCAGTAGTACCCTCGGCGTAGGGGGAAAGAGAAACACCATATATTTT
CASSTLGVGGKRNTIYF
>TRBD2|TRBJ2-7|-|13|TRBV10-2
TGCGCCAGCAGTAGCGGGACCCTGGGCGAGCAGTACTTC
CASSSGTLGEQYF
>-|TRBJ2-2|-|13|TRBV5-1
TGCGCCAGCAGCCCCGCAGGGGCCGGGGAGCTGTTTTTT
CASSPAGAGELFF
>TRBD2|TRBJ2-5|once|11|TRBV6-5
TGTGCCAGCAGCCACGGGGGGGCCCAGTACTTC
CASSHGGAQYF
>TRBD2|TRBJ2-7|-|17|TRBV5-1
TGCGCCAGCAGCTGGACGCTGAGAAGCGGGAGTCTCAACGAGCAGTACTTC
CASSWTLRSGSLNEQYF
>TRBD2|TRBJ2-1|-|14|TRBV5-6
TGTGCCAGCAGCTTGTTTGGACCTAGCGGCGAGCAGTTCTTC
CASSLFGPSGEQFF
>TRBD1|TRBJ1-5|-|14|TRBV19
TGTGCCAGTAGTAGACCGGGACAGGGCCAGCCCCAGCATTTT
CASSRPGQGQPQHF
>TRBD1|TRBJ1-6|once|15|TRBV27
TGTGCCAGCACGTCGAGGGACAGGCCTAATTCACCCCTCCACTTT
CASTSRDRPNSPLHF
>-|TRBJ2-2|-|16|TRBV7-9
TGTGCCAGCAGCCAACCCGGGGGGCCGAACACCGGGGAGCTGTTTTTT
CASSQPGGPNTGELFF